One T cell receptor beta chain is described in this entry. Its antigen is as yet unknown. This same CDR3 is encoded by further DNA sequences in the sample. Germline V CDR1 and CDR2: MNHEY, SVGAGI. Trimming took off 3 bases at V and 7 bases at J, with 9 bases between the two ends. The CDR3 spans 12 residues. This record comes from a study of glioma-infiltrating T cells after dendritic cell vaccination. On the study more broadly: Patients received autologous tumor lysate-pulsed dendritic cell vaccination between about 2003 and 2012. Study-level results: No direct clonality-survival link was found; a diverse polyclonal response may matter.

Regarding time point: after dendritic cell vaccination, including at tumor progression/relapse. Here immunoSEQ multiplex PCR was the method, and the copy in TCRdb shows in-frame clones only, minus some. The table records roughly 85,000 clones, roughly 85% of them present only once. The receptor was isolated from a human donor with glioblastoma. This chain uses TRBV6-5 with TRBJ1-2, with a weak D call TRBD1 (5 bases). Material: blood, obtained after dendritic cell vaccination. The CDR3 loop reads CASSYQGGGYTF. In DNA, the CDR3 is TGTGCCAGCAGTTATCAGGGTGGTGGCTACACCTTC.